A selection of T cell receptor beta chains follows, all from one sample in a study of Ad26.COV2.S vaccination and SARS-CoV-2 variants. The repertoire was sequenced with immunoSEQ multiplex PCR; TCRdb's copy has only in-frame clones and lacks some. The sample carries 200,000 to 300,000 clones, 85% to 90% recorded once. The sequencing here drew on peripheral blood, taken in a trial of Ad26.COV2.S vaccine versus placebo. The receptor source for this set is a person aged 18-65 years who received the Ad26.COV2.S COVID-19 vaccine or a placebo. Both conserved end residues are part of each CDR3. D genes are given only for firm matches. A row's size may be missing; if present it is once, few, many or a size class.

J gene	CDR3 length	clone size	V gene	D gene	CDR3 protein	CDR3 DNA
TRBJ1-2	15	NA	TRBV5-6	NA	CASSFAGAVNYGYTF	TGTGCCAGCAGCTTTGCGGGCGCGGTGAACTATGGCTACACCTTC
TRBJ1-6	17	NA	TRBV7-8	NA	CASSLVTGSRGNSPLHF	TGTGCCAGCAGCTTAGTGACGGGGAGCAGAGGAAATTCACCCCTCCACTTT
TRBJ2-7	15	once	TRBV5-4	NA	CASSPGRGLDYEQYF	TGTGCCAGCAGCCCGGGCCGGGGACTCGACTACGAGCAGTACTTC
TRBJ2-2	15	NA	TRBV6-5	NA	CASRRRVSNTGELFF	TGTGCCAGTAGACGCAGGGTTTCGAACACCGGGGAGCTGTTTTTT
TRBJ2-7	9	NA	TRBV5-8	NA	CASRLVQYF	TGTGCCAGCAGATTGGTGCAGTACTTC
TRBJ2-2	18	NA	TRBV30	TRBD1	CAWEQGDREFYLSGELFF	TGTGCCTGGGAGCAGGGGGACAGGGAGTTTTATCTCTCCGGGGAGCTGTTTTTT
TRBJ2-2	14	many	TRBV7-3	NA	CASSLSGNTGELFF	TGTGCCAGCAGCTTATCAGGGAACACCGGGGAGCTGTTTTTT
TRBJ2-1	19	NA	TRBV6-1	NA	CASSEVYRVGLPSYNEQFF	TGTGCCAGCAGTGAAGTTTACAGGGTGGGTCTTCCCTCCTACAATGAGCAGTTCTTC
TRBJ1-2	14	NA	TRBV4-3	NA	CASSQGKFGYGYTF	TGCGCCAGCAGCCAGGGGAAGTTTGGGTATGGCTACACCTTC
TRBJ1-2	13	few	TRBV12-3/TRBV12-4	TRBD1	CASRQTGDVGYTF	TGTGCCAGCAGACAGACAGGGGATGTTGGCTACACCTTC
TRBJ2-1	18	NA	TRBV6-2/TRBV6-3	NA	CASSYSTVGGSSYNEQFF	TGTGCCAGCAGTTACTCCACAGTAGGGGGGAGCTCCTACAATGAGCAGTTCTTC